This entry lists 29 T cell receptor beta chains sequenced from one sample in a study of Ad26.COV2.S vaccination and SARS-CoV-2 variants. Generated by immunoSEQ multiplex PCR, the TCRdb table keeps only in-frame clones and is missing some. Of roughly 700,000 clones listed, approximately 88% are singletons. Treatment described: 15 to 20 received Ad26.COV2.S at low or high dose, single or two shots; 5 received placebo; per-sample allocation not given. Sampling happened 63 days after the first vaccine or placebo injection. The sequenced sample was peripheral blood, obtained in a trial of Ad26.COV2.S vaccine versus placebo. These receptor sequences come from a person aged 18-65 years who received the Ad26.COV2.S COVID-19 vaccine or a placebo.

V usage is TRBV21-1 and J usage is TRBJ2-2; TRBD1 is the table's D call and was not checked against the DNA. TRBV21-1 constitutes a pseudogene. The CDR3 totals 16 residues. The CDR3 DNA sequence: TGTGCCAGCAGCAGAAAGGGGGCGGGCCGGGGCGGGGAGCTGTTTTTT. Amino acid sequence: CASSRKGAGRGGELFF.

This rearrangement joins TRBV15 to TRBJ1-3; D unresolved. CDR1 LNHNV and CDR2 YYDKDF come from the germline V gene (reference sequence). The CDR3 extends over 13 amino acids. Trimming shortened V by 4 bases and J by 7 bases, and 11 bases separated the two germline ends. CDR3 nucleotide sequence: TGTGCCACCAGCATGTCCGGCGGCAACACCATATATTTT. This translates into CATSMSGGNTIYF.

The rearrangement joins TRBV4-2 to TRBJ2-2; D is possibly TRBD1 or TRBD2 (5 bases each). From germline, CDR1 is LGHNA and CDR2 YNFKEQ. With 0 bases removed from V and 2 bases from J, the gap between germline ends came to 16 bases. The CDR3 is 18 amino acids. The CDR3 protein is CASSQDRAGTPNTGELFF. CDR3 sequence (DNA): TGTGCCAGCAGCCAAGACAGGGCAGGGACGCCAAACACCGGGGAGCTGTTTTTT.

This clone has only a few counts. The gene calls are TRBV19 and TRBJ2-2; D may be TRBD2 (6 bases). The germline V gene has CDR1 LNHDA and CDR2 SQIVND (reference sequence). The length of the CDR3 is 15 residues. Between the trimmed V and J ends, which lost 7 bases and 4 bases, there was a span of 16 bases. CDR3 nucleotide sequence: TGTGCCAGTATCCCCGCGCTAGCGAGCACCGGGGAGCTGTTTTTT. It yields the protein CASIPALASTGELFF.

The chain has TRBV7-2 and TRBJ1-1; no firm D call. The CDR3 has 14 amino acids. Per germline, CDR1 SGHTA and CDR2 FQGNSA. The germline V and J ends were trimmed by 0 bases and 4 bases, with 9 bases remaining between them. This CDR3 is CASSLASQSTEAFF. In nucleotides, the CDR3 is TGTGCCAGCAGCTTAGCGTCACAGAGCACTGAAGCTTTCTTT.

J is TRBJ2-1 and V is TRBV29-1; D ambiguous. Per the germline V gene, CDR1 is SQVTM and CDR2 is ANQGSEA. CDR3 length: 13 residues. Trimming took off 3 bases at V and 0 bases at J, with 6 bases between the two ends. DNA for the CDR3: TGCAGCGTTGAGCGGAGCTCCTACAATGAGCAGTTCTTC. Protein product: CSVERSSYNEQFF.

This clone was counted only a few times. The chain couples TRBV18 to TRBJ2-5, with D maybe TRBD1 (6 bases). Looked up from germline, CDR1 is KGHSH and CDR2 is LQKENI. V shed 2 bases and J shed 4 bases, with 11 bases lying between them. The CDR3 contains 14 residues. DNA of the CDR3: TGTGCCAGCTCACCAATGCAGGGGCGAGAGACCCAGTACTTC. It encodes CASSPMQGRETQYF.

This clone appeared once. The CDR3 region is CASSPQGGPGANVLTF. In nucleotides, the CDR3 is TGTGCCAGCTCACCACAGGGGGGCCCTGGGGCCAACGTCCTGACTTTC. The chain couples TRBV18 to TRBJ2-6; D may match TRBD1 or TRBD2 (6 bases each). V dropped 1 base and J dropped 2 bases, with 9 bases sitting between them. Germline assignment: CDR1 KGHSH and CDR2 LQKENI. This CDR3 region has 16 residues.

V gene TRBV6-5 combines with J gene TRBJ1-4, with 7 bases aligning to TRBD1. The J segment lost 7 bases and the V segment lost 6 bases, leaving 11 bases of the junction unmatched. CDR1 and CDR2 from the germline V gene are MNHEY and SVGAGI. CDR3 length equals 15 residues. Here the CDR3 reads CASRHSGTEGEKLFF. The CDR3 region has the DNA TGTGCCAGCAGGCATTCCGGGACAGAGGGTGAAAAACTGTTTTTT.

As regards this clone: The same CDR3 also results from other DNA sequences found in this sample. J is TRBJ2-7 and V is TRBV19; a possible D gene is TRBD2 (6 bases). The V gene's germline CDR1 is LNHDA and CDR2 SQIVND (reference sequence). This CDR3 region has 12 residues. V was trimmed by 3 bases and J by 3 bases, leaving 6 bases between them. The CDR3 nucleotides read TGTGCCAGTAGTATCGGGGGCTACGAGCAGTACTTC. This translates into CASSIGGYEQYF.

V gene TRBV28 combines with J gene TRBJ1-5, with unresolved D. CDR1 and CDR2 from the germline V gene are MDHEN and SYDVKM. Trimming took off 3 bases at V and 4 bases at J, with 13 bases between the two ends. There are 15 residues in the CDR3. The CDR3 here is CASSFTPGVNQPQHF. The CDR3 coding sequence is TGTGCCAGCAGTTTCACCCCCGGGGTAAATCAGCCCCAGCATTTT.

This chain links TRBV2 with TRBJ1-1; D not certain. Per the germline V gene, CDR1 is SNHLY and CDR2 is FYNNEI. This CDR3 region has 11 residues. Trimming removed 7 bases at V and 0 bases at J, with 3 bases between. CDR3 bases: TGTGCCAGCACCCTGAACACTGAAGCTTTCTTT. Translated: CASTLNTEAFF.

The chain is built from TRBV19 and TRBJ2-1, with TRBD1 matching 8 bases. The CDR3 has 15 amino acids. Trimming at V came to 5 bases and at J to 5 bases, leaving 8 bases not matched to a gene. CDR1 is LNHDA, CDR2 SQIVND, per germline (reference sequence). The CDR3 bases are TGTGCCAGTAGTCCAAGGACAGGGCACAACAATGAGCAGTTCTTC. This codes for CASSPRTGHNNEQFF. Looking up the rest from reference TRBV19 and TRBJ2-1 gives the full variable domain: DGGITQSPKYLFRKEGQNVTLSCEQNLNHDAMYWYRQDPGQGLRLIYYSQIVNDFQKGDIAEGYSVSREKKESFPLTVTSAQKNPTAFYLCASSPRTGHNNEQFFGPGTRLTVL.

The CDR3 DNA is TGTGCCAGCGGACAGGGGACCCTTTATAGAAATGAGCAGTTCTTC. It encodes CASGQGTLYRNEQFF. The chain uses TRBV6-5 and TRBJ2-1; 9 nucleotides match TRBD1. There are 15 residues in the CDR3. Germline CDR1 and CDR2: MNHEY and SVGAGI. V lost 8 bases and J lost 7; bases outside the gene matches: 12.

The chain joins TRBV7-2 to TRBJ2-7, with 7 bases identical to TRBD2. This CDR3 region has 14 residues. CDR1 is SGHTA and CDR2 is FQGNSA in the germline V gene. Trimming removed 1 base from V and 3 bases from J; junction bases left unmatched: 3. CDR3 amino acids: CASSLEAGYYEQYF. The CDR3 DNA reads as TGTGCCAGCAGCTTAGAAGCGGGGTACTACGAGCAGTACTTC.

CDR3 region: CASVDGPESTDTQYF. The CDR3 DNA follows: TGTGCCAGCGTCGACGGGCCCGAAAGCACAGATACGCAGTATTTT. This chain connects TRBV6-5 to TRBJ2-3, with D hard to call. CDR1 and CDR2 (germline): MNHEY, SVGAGI. The germline V and J ends were trimmed by 8 bases and 0 bases, with 15 bases remaining between them. CDR3 length: 15 residues.

The rearrangement links TRBV10-1 to TRBJ2-2; TRBD2 agrees at 11 bases. Germline CDR1 is WNHNN and CDR2 is SYGVQD (reference sequence). Trimming cost V 3 bases and J 7 bases; bases outside gene matches: 1. CDR3 length: 14 residues. The DNA for the CDR3 is TGCGCCAGCAGTGAACTAGCGGGAGACGGGGAGCTGTTTTTT. This encodes CASSELAGDGELFF.

The chain couples TRBV5-4 to TRBJ1-4; 9 bases are a match to TRBD1. The length of the CDR3 is 15 residues. The J segment lost 7 bases and the V segment lost 4 bases, leaving 8 bases of the junction unmatched. The germline V gene has CDR1 SGHNT and CDR2 YYREEE (reference sequence). The CDR3 region is CASSANRGLGEKLFF. DNA of the CDR3: TGTGCCAGCAGCGCGAACAGGGGGCTGGGTGAAAAACTGTTTTTT. Variable domain in full (rest from reference TRBV5-4 and TRBJ1-4): ETGVTQSPTHLIKTRGQQVTLRCSSQSGHNTVSWYQQALGQGPQFIFQYYREEENGRGNFPPRFSGLQFPNYSSELNVNALELDDSALYLCASSANRGLGEKLFFGSGTQLSVL.

This chain connects TRBV10-3 to TRBJ2-2; D possibly corresponds to TRBD1 (6 bases). V gave up 10 bases and J gave up 4 bases, with 13 bases separating them. Looked up from germline, CDR1 is ENHRY and CDR2 is SYGVKD. The CDR3 has 13 residues. For the CDR3, the DNA is TGTGCCACCGGGACACGGGGCACCGGGGAGCTGTTTTTT. It translates to CATGTRGTGELFF.

The V and J genes are TRBV4-2 and TRBJ2-2; no clear D gene. Trimming took 0 bases from V and 4 from J, leaving 12 bases between them. Germline assignment: CDR1 LGHNA and CDR2 YNFKEQ. The CDR3 contains 16 residues. The CDR3 sequence is CASSQDSVMGTGELFF. In nucleotides, the CDR3 is TGTGCCAGCAGCCAAGATTCGGTTATGGGCACCGGGGAGCTGTTTTTT.

V gene TRBV10-3 combines with J gene TRBJ2-7; 12 bases line up with TRBD1. CDR1 is ENHRY and CDR2 is SYGVKD in the germline V gene. This CDR3 is built from 16 residues. Trimming removed 6 bases from V and 9 bases from J; junction bases left unmatched: 15. This chain's CDR3 is CAISKESPGQGAGQYF. The CDR3 DNA sequence: TGTGCCATCAGCAAAGAATCCCCGGGACAGGGGGCCGGGCAGTACTTC.

The J gene is TRBJ2-7, the V gene TRBV27; 10 bases agree with TRBD2. In germline, CDR1 is MNHEY, CDR2 SMNVEV (reference sequence). The ends lost 5 bases at V and 5 bases at J; junction bases unmatched: 6. The length of the CDR3 is 14 residues. The CDR3: CASSGSSGRDEQYF. The CDR3 DNA follows: TGTGCCAGCAGTGGCTCTAGCGGGAGAGACGAGCAGTACTTC.

The CDR3 sequence: CSASVAGDPYEQYF. The CDR3 DNA reads TGCAGTGCTAGTGTGGCGGGAGACCCCTACGAGCAGTACTTC. V gene TRBV20-1 combines with J gene TRBJ2-7; 7 nucleotides match TRBD2. This CDR3 is built from 14 residues. V dropped 3 bases and J dropped 2; count of bases not matched to a gene: 7. Germline-derived CDR1 and CDR2 are DFQATT and SNEGSKA (reference sequence).

This chain uses TRBV5-6 with TRBJ2-5; a weak D match, TRBD1 (5 bases). There are 12 residues in the CDR3. The germline CDR1 and CDR2 sequences are SGHDT and YYEEEE. V lost 3 bases and J 4 bases, leaving 7 bases between the germline ends. The CDR3 sequence: CASSWTRETQYF. CDR3 DNA: TGTGCCAGCAGCTGGACACGAGAGACCCAGTACTTC.

Turning to this clone: Other DNA sequences of this sample code for an identical CDR3. This chain joins TRBV7-8 and TRBJ1-5; D gene ambiguous. V was cut by 0 bases and J by 2 bases, with 8 bases left in between. Germline V gene lookup returns CDR1 SGHVS and CDR2 FQNEAQ. This CDR3 has 15 amino acids. CDR3 sequence (DNA): TGTGCCAGCAGCTTAGCTTCCTTGGGCAATCAGCCCCAGCATTTT. Encoded protein: CASSLASLGNQPQHF.

The V gene is TRBV3-1 (or the pseudogene TRBV3-2), the J gene TRBJ2-7; D perhaps matches TRBD1 (6 bases). Germline CDR1 reads LGHDT; CDR2 reads YNNKEL (reference sequence). The CDR3 spans 13 residues. V lost 4 bases and J lost 7, with 14 bases in between. CDR3 amino acids: CASSLQGQVEQYF. In nucleotides, the CDR3 is TGTGCCAGCAGCCTACAGGGCCAGGTAGAGCAGTACTTC.

The rearrangement joins TRBV2 to TRBJ1-6; D is undetermined. The germline V and J ends were trimmed by 4 bases and 5 bases, with 9 bases remaining between them. The V gene's germline CDR1 is SNHLY and CDR2 FYNNEI. The CDR3 runs to 14 residues. The CDR3 DNA reads as TGTGCCAGCAGTGTCGGTGTGGATAATTCACCCCTCCACTTT. It codes for CASSVGVDNSPLHF.

The gene calls are TRBV5-5 and TRBJ1-2; tentatively, D is TRBD1 (6 bases). The germline gives CDR1 SGHKS, CDR2 YYEKEE (reference sequence). V lost 1 base and J 3 bases, leaving 13 bases between the germline ends. This CDR3 contains 15 residues. The CDR3 here is CASSLNPPGDYGYTF. For the CDR3, the DNA is TGTGCCAGCAGCTTGAACCCTCCAGGGGACTATGGCTACACCTTC.

The genes are TRBV11-2 and TRBJ1-1, with a tentative D call TRBD1 (5 bases). Germline CDR1 SGHAT, CDR2 FQNNGV. The V and J ends lost 3 bases and 7 bases respectively, with 18 bases between them. The CDR3 is 15 residues long. The CDR3 loop is CASSFEGRPPVEAFF. CDR3 sequence (DNA): TGTGCCAGCAGCTTCGAGGGGCGGCCACCGGTTGAAGCTTTCTTT.